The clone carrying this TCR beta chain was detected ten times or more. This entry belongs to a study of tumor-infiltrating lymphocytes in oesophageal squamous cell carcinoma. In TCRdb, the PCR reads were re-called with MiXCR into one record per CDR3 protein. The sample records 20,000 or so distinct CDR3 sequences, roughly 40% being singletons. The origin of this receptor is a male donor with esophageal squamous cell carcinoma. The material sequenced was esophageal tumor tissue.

For the CDR3, the DNA is TGTGCCAGCAGGACTAGCGGGAGAGCGATTACGCAGTATTTT. This encodes CASRTSGRAITQYF. The chain employs TRBV5-6 and TRBJ2-3; 12 nucleotides match TRBD2. This CDR3 has 14 amino acids. CDR1 is SGHDT and CDR2 is YYEEEE in the germline V gene. V was clipped by 5 bases and J by 8 bases; unmatched bases: 6. Based on the CDR3 plus reference TRBV5-6 and TRBJ2-3, the full variable domain is DAGVTQSPTHLIKTRGQQVTLRCSPKSGHDTVSWYQQALGQGPQFIFQYYEEEERQRGNFPDRFSGHQFPNYSSELNVNALLLGDSALYLCASRTSGRAITQYFGPGTRLTVL.